This T cell receptor beta chain stems from a study of glioma-infiltrating T cells. At the level of the study: WHO grade II oligodendrogliomas or astrocytomas, plus non-recurrent WHO grade IV glioblastomas, were sampled. Findings and limits, study-wide: Tissue-blood divergence was below expectation in non-neoplastic patients, above in gliomas. Tissue and blood shared very few CDR3 sequences.

Amplification of TCR alpha and beta CDR3 regions from RNA used iRepertoire nested multiplex PCR. For one-step reverse transcription and amplification, roughly 95-400 ng of tissue mRNA or PBMC total RNA was used. MiXCR, applied by TCRdb to the multiplex PCR reads, yields one record per CDR3 protein. The top ten hold approximately 12% of the sample, which has 400,000 or so distinct CDR3 sequences, around 38% seen once. In regard to this clonotype: Its antigen remains unidentified.

The CDR3 has 15 residues. V was clipped by 7 bases and J by 4 bases, with 19 bases between them. CDR1 is MDHEN, CDR2 SYDVKM, per germline. This sequence originates from a human donor with low-grade glioma or glioblastoma, undergoing nonglioma brain surgery, or in good health (not recorded which). Sequenced: glioma tissue, nonneoplastic brain tissue, or PBMCs (not recorded which). This sequence joins TRBV28 and TRBJ1-2; D uncertain. CDR3 amino acids: CASIAGWGWAYGYTF. In DNA, the CDR3 is TGTGCCAGCATCGCCGGTTGGGGTTGGGCCTATGGCTACACCTTC.